This T cell receptor beta chain was recovered during a study of PD-1 blockade in classical Hodgkin lymphoma. The germline V gene has CDR1 SGHNT and CDR2 YENEEA. The CDR3 loop spans 16 amino acids. V lost 5 bases, J lost 1 base, and 9 bases stayed unmatched. All the patients suffered relapse after autologous stem cell transplantation, and brentuximab vedotin exposure differed. The data were produced by immunoSEQ multiplex PCR, yet TCRdb's version contains in-frame clones alone and is incomplete. This table holds about 43,000 clones, under 75% found once. The V call is TRBV11-3, the J call TRBJ1-1, with TRBD1 matching 8 bases. Source: peripheral blood mononuclear cells (PBMCs), taken before the second cycle of nivolumab. This clonotype was obtained from a human donor with classical Hodgkin lymphoma. DNA of the CDR3: TGTGCCAGCAGCCTGTGGACAGGGTGGGGGAACACTGAAGCTTTCTTT. Its translation: CASSLWTGWGNTEAFF.